The rows below give T cell receptor beta chains drawn from one sample of a study of T cells after yellow fever vaccination. A single record per CDR3 protein comes from TCRdb applying MiXCR to the 5' RACE reads. Of about 340,000 distinct CDR3 sequences listed, under 15% are singletons. Sequenced here: CD4+ T cells sorted from PBMCs, sampled 15 days after the yellow fever booster vaccination. These receptors all come from a man between 18 and 35 years old who received the YFV17D yellow fever vaccine. The CDR3 runs from the conserved cysteine through the conserved F or W. D genes are given only for firm matches. The size of a clone is reported for some rows only, either as once, few or many, or as a class for expanded clones.

CDR3nt	CDR3aa	d_gene	j_gene	v_gene	abundance
TGCGCCAGCAGCCCACTGGGACAGATCACAGATACGCAGTATTTT	CASSPLGQITDTQYF	TRBD1	TRBJ2-3	TRBV5-1	.
TGTGCCACCAGTGACCCACCTTATGGCTACACCTTC	CATSDPPYGYTF	.	TRBJ1-2	TRBV24-1	.
TGTGCCAGCAGGGCAGGGGGCTCCGGGGAGCTGTTTTTT	CASRAGGSGELFF	TRBD1	TRBJ2-2	TRBV7-3	.
TGTGCCAGCAGTTGGAGCAGTACTGTGTCGCCCCAGTACTTC	CASSWSSTVSPQYF	.	TRBJ2-5	TRBV27	few
TGTGCCAGCAGCCAAGCCGGGACACTTGGGGGATATGGCTACACCTTC	CASSQAGTLGGYGYTF	.	TRBJ1-2	TRBV4-2	few
TGTGCCAGCAGCACCTCCGGGACCGCGGAGCCCCAGCATTTT	CASSTSGTAEPQHF	.	TRBJ1-5	TRBV12-3/TRBV12-4	few
TGTGCCAGCTCACCTGATCGGACCAAACCTAATGAAAAACTGTTTTTT	CASSPDRTKPNEKLFF	.	TRBJ1-4	TRBV18	.
TGTGCCAGCAGTGAAACGCCTGACTCCTACGAGCAGTACTTC	CASSETPDSYEQYF	.	TRBJ2-7	TRBV2	.
TGCGCCAGCAGCTGGACGAGAGCGGGGGCCTACAATGAGCAGTTCTTC	CASSWTRAGAYNEQFF	TRBD2	TRBJ2-1	TRBV5-1	.
TGTGCCACCTCTGGGCAGGAGTATGGCTACACCTTC	CATSGQEYGYTF	.	TRBJ1-2	TRBV24-1	few